This T cell receptor beta chain emerged from a study of T-cell memory formation after mild COVID-19. Notes on the study in general: Clones contracting over day 15 to 85 were CD4/CD8 balanced, with later expanders leaning CD4+. Clones that contracted clustered mainly in CM and EM if CD4+ and in EMRA if CD8+. The authors left the SARS-CoV-2 specificity of second-wave clones peaking on day 37 unconfirmed.

Amplification by 5'RACE using constant-segment primers produced TCR alpha and TCR beta cDNA libraries that carried sample barcodes and UMIs. TCRdb itself ran the 5' RACE reads through MiXCR, one entry per CDR3 protein. The repertoire holds around 430,000 distinct CDR3 sequences, with approximately 15% as singletons. As regards this clonotype: Antigen specificity is unknown.

CDR3 size: 13 residues. The V end lost 6 bases, the J end lost 3 bases, and 11 bases lay between the germline ends. Per the germline V gene, CDR1 is MNHEY and CDR2 is SVGEGT. The gene calls are TRBV6-2 or TRBV6-3 and TRBJ1-2; D not certain. This sequence originates from a man aged 18 to 29 who had mild COVID-19 (a few samples of this study predate the infection). Cell type and time point are not known. Input material: PBMCs or a T cell subset sorted from them (not recorded which). The CDR3 here is CASSLGPDYGYTF. Written as DNA, the CDR3 is TGTGCCAGCAGCCTTGGACCGGACTATGGCTACACCTTC.